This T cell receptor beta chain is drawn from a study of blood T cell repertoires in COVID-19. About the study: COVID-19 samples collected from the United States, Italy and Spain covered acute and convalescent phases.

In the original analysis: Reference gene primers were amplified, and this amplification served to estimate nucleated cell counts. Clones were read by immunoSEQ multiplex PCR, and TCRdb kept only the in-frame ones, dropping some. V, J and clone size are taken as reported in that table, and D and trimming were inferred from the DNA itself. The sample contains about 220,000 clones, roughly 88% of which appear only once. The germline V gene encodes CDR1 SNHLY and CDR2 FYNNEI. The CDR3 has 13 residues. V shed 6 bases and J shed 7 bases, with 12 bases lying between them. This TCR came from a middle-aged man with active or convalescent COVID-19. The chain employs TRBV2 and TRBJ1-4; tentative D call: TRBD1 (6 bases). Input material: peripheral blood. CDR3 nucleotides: TGTGCCAGCAGCATCGGACAGCGTGAAAAACTGTTTTTT. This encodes CASSIGQREKLFF. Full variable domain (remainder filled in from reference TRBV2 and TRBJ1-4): EPEVTQTPSHQVTQMGQEVILRCVPISNHLYFYWYRQILGQKVEFLVSFYNNEISEKSEIFDDQFSVERPDGSNFTLKIRSTKLEDSAMYFCASSIGQREKLFFGSGTQLSVL.